The 20 T cell receptor beta chains reported below all come from one sample, sequenced in a study of cytomegalovirus exposure and HLA in healthy donors. Vbeta (60) and Jbeta (13) primers were used in the PCR. Sequenced by immunoSEQ multiplex PCR; TCRdb stores in-frame clones only, minus some. The sample contains some 150,000 clones, more than 70% of which appear only once. Source material: PBMCs. The receptor set was obtained from a woman between 50 and 59 years old in good health and CMV-seropositive.

The chain links TRBV5-6 to TRBJ1-4; TRBD1 matches 7 bases. Looked up from germline, CDR1 is SGHDT and CDR2 is YYEEEE. This CDR3 is built from 13 residues. The V segment lost 7 bases and the J segment 4 bases; nucleotides outside the gene matches: 4. The CDR3 bases are TGTGCCAGCCGGGGACAGCATAATGAAAAACTGTTTTTT. Encoded protein: CASRGQHNEKLFF.

This chain uses TRBV19 with TRBJ2-1, with 9 nucleotides matching TRBD2. Germline lookup yields CDR1 LNHDA and CDR2 SQIVND (reference sequence). V lost 7 bases, J lost 7 bases, and 8 bases stayed unmatched. There are 14 residues in the CDR3. Here the CDR3 DNA reads TGTGCCAGTAATTGGGCGGGGGGGATGAATGAGCAGTTCTTC. Its protein product is CASNWAGGMNEQFF.

The chain is built from TRBV7-2 and TRBJ2-2, with 7 bases aligning to TRBD1. This CDR3 is built from 15 residues. Trimming cost V 5 bases and J 7 bases; bases outside gene matches: 10. The germline V gene has CDR1 SGHTA and CDR2 FQGNSA. The CDR3 DNA reads as TGTGCCAGCAGCCCTATGGTAGCAGGGGGCGGGGAGCTGTTTTTT. Residues: CASSPMVAGGGELFF.

The chain recombines TRBV4-3 with TRBJ1-1; a weak D match, TRBD1 (5 bases). Per the germline V gene, CDR1 is LGHNA and CDR2 is YSLEER. The CDR3 runs 15 residues. V was shortened by 1 base and J by 4 bases, with 13 bases between the two germline ends. The CDR3 loop reads CASSQVRGGITEAFF. The CDR3 DNA reads as TGCGCCAGCAGCCAAGTTCGGGGGGGGATCACTGAAGCTTTCTTT.

The chain carries TRBV4-2 and TRBJ2-7; D may be TRBD2 (6 bases). Trimming left V 0 bases short and J 9 bases short, with 15 bases between. CDR3 size: 14 residues. Germline-derived CDR1 and CDR2 are LGHNA and YNFKEQ. The CDR3 region has the DNA TGTGCCAGCAGCCAAGATACTAGCTTAGGCGGGCAGTACTTC. It encodes CASSQDTSLGGQYF.

J is TRBJ1-1 and V is TRBV5-8; D ambiguous. Germline loops: CDR1 SGHTS, CDR2 YDEGEE. This CDR3 has 12 residues. Trimming took 3 bases from V and 11 from J, leaving 14 bases between them. The CDR3 sequence is CASSSGELWAFF. In nucleotides, the CDR3 is TGTGCCAGCAGCTCCGGGGAGCTCTGGGCTTTCTTT.

The chain joins TRBV7-9 to TRBJ2-5, with D tentatively TRBD1 (6 bases). The CDR3 runs to 13 residues. The V gene's germline CDR1 is SEHNR and CDR2 FQNEAQ (reference sequence). V was pared by 1 base and J by 6 bases, with 9 bases between. DNA of the CDR3: TGTGCCAGCAGCTTAGTAGGGGGACAGACCCAGTACTTC. Protein product: CASSLVGGQTQYF.

This clone is a singleton in its sample. J is TRBJ2-5 and V is TRBV5-4, with D perhaps matching TRBD1 (5 bases). There are 13 residues in the CDR3. Trimming stripped 2 bases from V and 6 bases from J, with 11 bases between. Germline values: CDR1 SGHNT, CDR2 YYREEE (reference sequence). The CDR3 DNA is TGTGCCAGCAGCTTAAGCCAGGGAAAGACCCAGTACTTC. Its translation: CASSLSQGKTQYF.

The CDR3 bases are TGTGCCAGCAGCTTACTAGCGGGCTCTCAAGAGACCCAGTACTTC. This translates into CASSLLAGSQETQYF. The V gene is TRBV9, the J gene TRBJ2-5; 9 bases match TRBD2. This CDR3 is 15 amino acids long. Germline CDR1 SGDLS, CDR2 YYNGEE. V was pared by 4 bases and J by 2 bases, with 6 bases of the junction left unmatched.

The chain has TRBV6-1 and TRBJ2-3, with 10 bases identical to TRBD1. The CDR3 contains 16 residues. After removal of 1 base from V and 4 bases from J, the junction contained 5 bases not matched to a gene. Germline V gene data show CDR1 as MNHNS and CDR2 as SASEGT. CDR3 bases: TGTGCCAGCAGTGAAGGGACAGGGGGTTGGTCAGATACGCAGTATTTT. Translated, it gives CASSEGTGGWSDTQYF.

This clone came up a few times. The chain carries TRBV9 and TRBJ2-1; D possibly corresponds to TRBD2 (5 bases). From germline, CDR1 is SGDLS and CDR2 YYNGEE. Trimming pared 4 bases from V and 10 bases from J, leaving 24 bases between. CDR3 length: 16 residues. The CDR3 nucleotides are TGTGCCAGCAGCCCAGAGTTGGTAGCCGCTTCGGGGGAGCAGTTCTTC. Translation: CASSPELVAASGEQFF.

The chain recombines TRBV5-1 with TRBJ2-3, with D uncertain. Germline V gene lookup returns CDR1 SGHRS and CDR2 YFSETQ. CDR3 length: 15 residues. Trimming took off 1 base at V and 0 bases at J, with 9 bases between the two ends. The CDR3 spells CASSLTTYSTDTQYF. The DNA for the CDR3 is TGCGCCAGCAGCTTGACCACTTATAGCACAGATACGCAGTATTTT.

The chain recombines TRBV4-1 with TRBJ1-2, with D possibly matching TRBD1 (6 bases). Trimming removed 7 bases at V and 0 bases at J, with 15 bases between. CDR1 is MGHRA and CDR2 is YSYEKL in the germline V gene. The CDR3 totals 15 residues. CDR3 residues: CASNIPGVANYGYTF. CDR3 nucleotide sequence: TGCGCCAGCAACATTCCAGGGGTTGCTAACTATGGCTACACCTTC.

This clone was counted only a few times. The same CDR3 also results from other DNA sequences found in this sample. The chain carries TRBV27 and TRBJ2-5, with TRBD2 matching 9 bases. This CDR3 has 15 residues. V dropped 5 bases and J dropped 6; count of bases not matched to a gene: 10. Germline V gives CDR1 MNHEY, CDR2 SMNVEV (reference sequence). The CDR3 coding sequence is TGTGCCAGCAGTCCGGGAGGGACTAGCAGGAAGACCCAGTACTTC. It translates to CASSPGGTSRKTQYF.

The chain is built from TRBV9 and TRBJ1-5, with TRBD1 matching over 7 bases. The germline V gene encodes CDR1 SGDLS and CDR2 YYNGEE. This CDR3 has 17 residues. Trimming removed 2 bases from V and 2 bases from J; junction bases left unmatched: 10. The DNA of the CDR3 is TGTGCCAGCAGCGTCTGGGACAGAGAACGGGGCAATCAGCCCCAGCATTTT. It codes for CASSVWDRERGNQPQHF. Using reference TRBV9 and TRBJ1-5 for the parts outside the CDR3, the full variable domain is DSGVTQTPKHLITATGQRVTLRCSPRSGDLSVYWYQQSLDQGLQFLIQYYNGEERAKGNILERFSAQQFPDLHSELNLSSLELGDSALYFCASSVWDRERGNQPQHFGDGTRLSIL.

The V gene is TRBV9, the J gene TRBJ2-1, with 13 bases fitting TRBD2. CDR1 and CDR2 from the germline V gene are SGDLS and YYNGEE. The V and J ends lost 0 bases and 1 base, in that order; junction bases with no gene match: 4. CDR3 length: 18 amino acids. This chain's CDR3 is CASSVATTSGRSYNEQFF. The CDR3 DNA reads TGTGCCAGCAGCGTAGCTACGACTAGCGGGAGGTCCTACAATGAGCAGTTCTTC.

This sequence joins TRBV5-1 and TRBJ2-5; perhaps TRBD1 as D (5 bases). The V end lost 6 bases, the J end lost 5 bases, and 17 bases lay between the germline ends. CDR3 length: 14 amino acids. CDR1 and CDR2 (germline): SGHRS, YFSETQ. The DNA for the CDR3 is TGCGCCAGCACGCCGGGCAGGGAATGGGAGACCCAGTACTTC. Residues: CASTPGREWETQYF. Together with reference TRBV5-1 and TRBJ2-5, the CDR3 gives the full variable domain: KAGVTQTPRYLIKTRGQQVTLSCSPISGHRSVSWYQQTPGQGLQFLFEYFSETQRNKGNFPGRFSGRQFSNSRSEMNVSTLELGDSALYLCASTPGREWETQYFGPGTRLLVL.

This chain connects TRBV25-1 to TRBJ2-7, with a tentative D call TRBD2 (6 bases). This CDR3 has 15 residues. V lost 6 bases to trimming and J lost 5 bases, with 20 bases between them. Germline values: CDR1 MGHDK, CDR2 SYGVNS. CDR3 protein: CASSAAGRSVNEQYF. The CDR3 DNA reads as TGTGCCAGCAGCGCCGCAGGGAGGTCGGTAAACGAGCAGTACTTC.

The chain employs TRBV5-4 and TRBJ2-1; TRBD2 aligns across 7 bases. Germline CDR1 SGHNT, CDR2 YYREEE (reference sequence). The CDR3 loop spans 15 amino acids. The junction had 8 bases not matched to a gene; V was cut back by 4 bases and J by 4 bases. In DNA, the CDR3 is TGTGCCAGCAGCCAGAAGCGGGGAGTTTACAATGAGCAGTTCTTC. Its translation: CASSQKRGVYNEQFF.

The rearrangement links TRBV5-4 to TRBJ2-7, with TRBD2 identical over 11 bases. V was pared by 4 bases and J by 1 base, with 4 bases of the junction left unmatched. Looked up from germline, CDR1 is SGHNT and CDR2 is YYREEE (reference sequence). The CDR3 runs 15 residues. CDR3 bases: TGTGCCAGCAGCCCAACTAGCGGGAGTTCCTACGAGCAGTACTTC. Protein: CASSPTSGSSYEQYF.